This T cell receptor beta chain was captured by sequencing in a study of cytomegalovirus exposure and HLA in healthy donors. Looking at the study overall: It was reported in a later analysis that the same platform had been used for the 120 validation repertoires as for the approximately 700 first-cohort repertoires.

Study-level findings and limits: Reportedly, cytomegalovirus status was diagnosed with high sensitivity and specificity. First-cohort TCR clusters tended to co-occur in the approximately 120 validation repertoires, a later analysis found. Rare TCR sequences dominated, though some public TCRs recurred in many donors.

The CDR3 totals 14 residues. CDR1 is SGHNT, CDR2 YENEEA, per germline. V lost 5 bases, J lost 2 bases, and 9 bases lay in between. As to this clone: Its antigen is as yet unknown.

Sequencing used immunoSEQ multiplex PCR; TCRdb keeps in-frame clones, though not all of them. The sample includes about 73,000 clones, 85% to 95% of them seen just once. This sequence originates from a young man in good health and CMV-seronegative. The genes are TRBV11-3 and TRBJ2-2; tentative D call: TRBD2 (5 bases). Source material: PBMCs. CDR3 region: CASSLRGNTGELFF. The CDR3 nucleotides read TGTGCCAGCAGCCTTCGGGGAAACACCGGGGAGCTGTTTTTT.